The T cell receptor beta chain under discussion was sequenced for a study of CD8+ T cells in alopecia areata. Isolated RNA was reverse transcribed into cDNA used as the sequencing template. Clones were sequenced by immunoSEQ multiplex PCR, and TCRdb holds only the in-frame ones, with some missing. The sample includes fewer than 110,000 clones, around 83% of them seen just once. Regarding this clone: Its target is unknown.

Treatment meaning: oral pan-JAK inhibitor, 5-10 mg twice daily. This CDR3 has 10 residues. The germline CDR1 and CDR2 sequences are SGHRS and YFSETQ. Whole-study findings and limits: Having just one nonresponder leaves the connection between baseline CD8+ expansion and response unresolved. Tofacitinib did not eliminate many expanded lesional clones from scalp or blood.

The rearrangement joins TRBV5-1 to TRBJ2-4; D might be TRBD1 (7 bases). Sequenced here: CD8+ T cells sorted from blood, sampled at week 24, from a patient treated with tofacitinib. The clonotype originates from a human donor with alopecia areata. CDR3 DNA sequence: TGCGCATGTCAGGGGGGCATTCAGTACTTC. Protein sequence: CACQGGIQYF. The whole variable domain, filled in from reference TRBV5-1 and TRBJ2-4, reads KAGVTQTPRYLIKTRGQQVTLSCSPISGHRSVSWYQQTPGQGLQFLFEYFSETQRNKGNFPGRFSGRQFSNSRSEMNVSTLELGDSALYLCACQGGIQYFGAGTRLSVL.